This TCR beta chain was documented in a study of blood T cell repertoires in COVID-19. CDR1 SGHTA and CDR2 FQGNSA come from the germline V gene. V shed 6 bases and J shed 3 bases, with 12 bases lying between them. The CDR3 has 14 amino acids. Libraries were prepared by immunoSEQ multiplex PCR; TCRdb keeps only in-frame clonotypes and omits some of them. The top ten clones hold roughly 14% of a sample with approximately 59,000 clones, about 81% of them seen once. The V and J genes are TRBV7-2 and TRBJ1-5, with D possibly being TRBD1 (6 bases). Sequenced: peripheral blood. This TCR derives from a man at least 80 years old with acute or convalescent COVID-19. The CDR3 DNA is TGTGCCAGCAGTCATGGACAGTACAATCAGCCCCAGCATTTT. Its translation: CASSHGQYNQPQHF. Based on the CDR3 plus reference TRBV7-2 and TRBJ1-5, the full variable domain is GAGVSQSPSNKVTEKGKDVELRCDPISGHTALYWYRQSLGQGLEFLIYFQGNSAPDKSGLPSDRFSAERTGGSVSTLTIQRTQQEDSAVYLCASSHGQYNQPQHFGDGTRLSIL.